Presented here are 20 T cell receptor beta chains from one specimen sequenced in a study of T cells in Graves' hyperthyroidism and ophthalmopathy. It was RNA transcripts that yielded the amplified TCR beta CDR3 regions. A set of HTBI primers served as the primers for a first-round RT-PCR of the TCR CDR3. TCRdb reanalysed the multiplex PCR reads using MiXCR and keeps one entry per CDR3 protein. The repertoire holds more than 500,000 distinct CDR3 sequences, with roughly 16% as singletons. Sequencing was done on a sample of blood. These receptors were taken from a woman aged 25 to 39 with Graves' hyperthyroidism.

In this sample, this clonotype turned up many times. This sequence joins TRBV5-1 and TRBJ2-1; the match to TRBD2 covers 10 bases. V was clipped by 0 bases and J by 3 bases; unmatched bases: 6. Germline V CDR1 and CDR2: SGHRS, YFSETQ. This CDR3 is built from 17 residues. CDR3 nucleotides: TGCGCCAGCAGCTTGGGGTTCCGGACTAGCGGCTACAATGAGCAGTTCTTC. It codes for CASSLGFRTSGYNEQFF.

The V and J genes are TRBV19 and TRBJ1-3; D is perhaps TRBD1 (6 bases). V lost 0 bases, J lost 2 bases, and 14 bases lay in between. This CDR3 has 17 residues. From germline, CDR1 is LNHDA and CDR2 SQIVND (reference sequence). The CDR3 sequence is CASSIDTGFRPGNTIYF. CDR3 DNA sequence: TGTGCCAGTAGTATAGATACAGGGTTCAGACCTGGAAACACCATATATTTT.

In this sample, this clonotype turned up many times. The CDR3 DNA reads TGTGCCAGCAGTTTGGGCAGGGGTTTTGATAATCAGCCCCAGCATTTT. Translated, it gives CASSLGRGFDNQPQHF. The J gene is TRBJ1-5, the V gene TRBV28; perhaps TRBD1 as D (6 bases). The CDR3 extends over 16 amino acids. V lost 3 bases and J lost 4, with 16 bases in between. Germline CDR1 reads MDHEN; CDR2 reads SYDVKM.

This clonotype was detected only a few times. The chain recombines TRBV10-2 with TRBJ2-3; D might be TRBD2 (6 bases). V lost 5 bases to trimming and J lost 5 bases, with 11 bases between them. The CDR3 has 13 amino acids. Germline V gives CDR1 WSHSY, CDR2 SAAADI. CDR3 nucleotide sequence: TGCGCCAGCAGTATTAGCGGTCAAGATACGCAGTATTTT. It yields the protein CASSISGQDTQYF.

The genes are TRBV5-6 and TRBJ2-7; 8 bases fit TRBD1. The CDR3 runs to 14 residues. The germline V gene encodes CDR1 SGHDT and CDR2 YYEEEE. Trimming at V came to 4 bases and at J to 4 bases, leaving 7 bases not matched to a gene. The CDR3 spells CASSEGTGFYEQYF. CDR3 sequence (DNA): TGTGCCAGCAGCGAGGGGACAGGTTTTTACGAGCAGTACTTC.

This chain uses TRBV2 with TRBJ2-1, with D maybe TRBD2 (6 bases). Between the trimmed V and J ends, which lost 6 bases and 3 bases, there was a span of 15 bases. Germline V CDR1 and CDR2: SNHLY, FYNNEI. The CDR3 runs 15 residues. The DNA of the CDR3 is TGTGCCAGCAGGGAGGGCGACTCGGGCTACAATGAGCAGTTCTTC. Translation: CASREGDSGYNEQFF.

As DNA, the CDR3 is TGCGCCAGCAGCCAAGTCTTGGGACAGACCTACGAGCAGTACTTC. Its protein product is CASSQVLGQTYEQYF. V is TRBV4-1 and J is TRBJ2-7; 7 bases are shared with TRBD1. This CDR3 comprises 15 residues. CDR1 and CDR2 (germline): MGHRA, YSYEKL. V lost 1 base, J lost 2 bases, and 5 bases stayed unmatched.

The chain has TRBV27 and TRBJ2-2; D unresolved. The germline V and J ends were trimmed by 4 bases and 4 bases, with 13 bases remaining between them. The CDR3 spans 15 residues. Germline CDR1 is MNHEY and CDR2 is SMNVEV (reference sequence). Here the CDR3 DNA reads TGTGCCAGCAGTTCCGCCTACCGGAGCACCGGGGAGCTGTTTTTT. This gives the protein CASSSAYRSTGELFF.

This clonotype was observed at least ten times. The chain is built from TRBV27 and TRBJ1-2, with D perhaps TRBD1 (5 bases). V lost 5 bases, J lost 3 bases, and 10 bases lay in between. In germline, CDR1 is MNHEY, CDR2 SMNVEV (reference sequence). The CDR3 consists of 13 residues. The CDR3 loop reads CASSPQGHYGYTF. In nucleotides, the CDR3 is TGTGCCAGCAGTCCCCAGGGTCACTATGGCTACACCTTC.

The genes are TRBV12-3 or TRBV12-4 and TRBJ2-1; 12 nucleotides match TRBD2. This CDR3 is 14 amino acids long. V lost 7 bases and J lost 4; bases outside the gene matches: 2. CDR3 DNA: TGTGCCAGCAAACTAGCGGGAGGTTACAATGAGCAGTTCTTC. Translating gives CASKLAGGYNEQFF.

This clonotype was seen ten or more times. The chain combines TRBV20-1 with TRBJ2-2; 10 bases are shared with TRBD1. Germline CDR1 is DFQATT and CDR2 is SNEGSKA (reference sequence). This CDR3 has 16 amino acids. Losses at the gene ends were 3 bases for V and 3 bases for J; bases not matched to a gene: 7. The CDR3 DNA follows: TGCAGTGCTAGCCCCGGGACAGGGGATTACACCGGGGAGCTGTTTTTT. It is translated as CSASPGTGDYTGELFF.

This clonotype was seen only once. The CDR3 protein is CATSDARLRTEQFF. CDR3 sequence (DNA): TGTGCCACCAGTGACGCCAGACTGAGGACTGAGCAGTTCTTC. The rearrangement joins TRBV24-1 to TRBJ2-1, with D uncertain. Germline values: CDR1 KGHDR, CDR2 SFDVKD. V shed 4 bases and J shed 9 bases, with 15 bases lying between them. The CDR3 is 14 residues long.

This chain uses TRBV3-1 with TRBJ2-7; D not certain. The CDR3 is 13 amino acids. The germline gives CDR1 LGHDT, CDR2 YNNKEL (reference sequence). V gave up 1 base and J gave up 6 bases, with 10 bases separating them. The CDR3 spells CASSQVRMGEQYF. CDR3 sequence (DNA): TGTGCCAGCAGCCAAGTTCGTATGGGCGAGCAGTACTTC.

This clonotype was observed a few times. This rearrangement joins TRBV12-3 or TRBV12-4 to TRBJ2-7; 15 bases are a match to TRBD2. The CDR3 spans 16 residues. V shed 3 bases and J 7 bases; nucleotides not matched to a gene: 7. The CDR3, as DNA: TGTGCCAGCAGTTTTCCGGGACTAGCGGGAGGCTGGGAGCAGTACTTC. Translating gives CASSFPGLAGGWEQYF.

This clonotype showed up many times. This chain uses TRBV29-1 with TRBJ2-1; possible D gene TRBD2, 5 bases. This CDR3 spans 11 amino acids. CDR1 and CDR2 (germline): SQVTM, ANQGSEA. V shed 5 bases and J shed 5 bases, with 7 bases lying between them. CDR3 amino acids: CSVSSHNEQFF. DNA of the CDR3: TGCAGCGTTTCTAGCCACAATGAGCAGTTCTTC.

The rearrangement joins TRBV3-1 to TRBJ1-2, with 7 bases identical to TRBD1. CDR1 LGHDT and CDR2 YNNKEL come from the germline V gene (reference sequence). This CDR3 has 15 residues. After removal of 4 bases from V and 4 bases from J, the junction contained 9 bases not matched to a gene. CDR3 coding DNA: TGTGCCAGCAGCCGAAACGGAGGACAGGTCTATGGCTACACCTTC. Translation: CASSRNGGQVYGYTF.

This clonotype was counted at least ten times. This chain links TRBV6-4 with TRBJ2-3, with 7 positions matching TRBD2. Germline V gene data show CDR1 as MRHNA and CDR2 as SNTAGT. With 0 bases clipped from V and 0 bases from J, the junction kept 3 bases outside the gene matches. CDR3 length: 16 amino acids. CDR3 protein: CASSDSSGASTDTQYF. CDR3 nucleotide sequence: TGTGCCAGCAGTGACTCAAGCGGGGCAAGCACAGATACGCAGTATTTT.

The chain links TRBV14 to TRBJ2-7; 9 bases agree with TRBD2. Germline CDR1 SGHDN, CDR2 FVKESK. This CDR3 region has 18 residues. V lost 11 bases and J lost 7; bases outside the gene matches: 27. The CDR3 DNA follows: TGTGCCCCTAAGGGTGGGGCTAGCGGGACGACTGAGGTGGGGGAGCAGTACTTC. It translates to CAPKGGASGTTEVGEQYF.

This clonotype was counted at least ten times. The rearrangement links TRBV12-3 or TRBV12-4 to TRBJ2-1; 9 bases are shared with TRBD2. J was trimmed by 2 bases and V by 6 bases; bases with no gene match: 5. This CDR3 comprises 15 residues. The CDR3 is CASRKGLAAYNEQFF. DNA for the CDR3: TGTGCCAGCAGGAAGGGACTAGCCGCCTACAATGAGCAGTTCTTC.

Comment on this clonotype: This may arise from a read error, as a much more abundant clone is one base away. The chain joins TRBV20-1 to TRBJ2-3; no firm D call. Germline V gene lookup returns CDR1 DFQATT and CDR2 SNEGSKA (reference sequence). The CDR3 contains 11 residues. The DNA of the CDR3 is TGCAGCGTTTTTCTTCTAAATACGCAGTATTTT. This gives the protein CSVFLLNTQYF.